This T cell receptor beta chain was identified during a study of blood T cells in healthy people across ages. General observations from the study: With age, beta diversity per million T cells declined roughly linearly, significantly by 40.

It was with a sample-barcoded 5' primer and a J-beta primer mix that a second PCR of roughly 6 to 12 cycles was run. Every cDNA molecule carried a tag from a template-switch adaptor bearing 12 random nucleotides. TCRdb independently ran MiXCR on the 5' RACE reads; one entry per CDR3 protein. The sample includes approximately 780,000 distinct CDR3 sequences, about a quarter of them seen just once. The germline V gene encodes CDR1 MDHEN and CDR2 SYDVKM. This CDR3 has 17 residues. With 9 bases clipped from V and 0 bases from J, the junction kept 14 bases outside the gene matches. Details on this clonotype: As yet, its antigen is unknown.

The sample was also reused in another study, on T cells of mothers and their children. That report adds: The extracted RNA was employed in its entirety for cDNA synthesis, at approximately 1.6 ug per 15 ul. Among related mother-child pairs, overlap was slightly higher than in unrelated pairs, though not significantly.

The sequencing sample was made of blood. The receptor comes from a boy under 18 in good health. The chain employs TRBV28 and TRBJ2-7; TRBD2 matches at 10 bases. CDR3 DNA: TGTGCCAGTAAAGAAACTAGCGGGGCCACTTTCTCCTACGAGCAGTACTTC. The encoded protein is CASKETSGATFSYEQYF.